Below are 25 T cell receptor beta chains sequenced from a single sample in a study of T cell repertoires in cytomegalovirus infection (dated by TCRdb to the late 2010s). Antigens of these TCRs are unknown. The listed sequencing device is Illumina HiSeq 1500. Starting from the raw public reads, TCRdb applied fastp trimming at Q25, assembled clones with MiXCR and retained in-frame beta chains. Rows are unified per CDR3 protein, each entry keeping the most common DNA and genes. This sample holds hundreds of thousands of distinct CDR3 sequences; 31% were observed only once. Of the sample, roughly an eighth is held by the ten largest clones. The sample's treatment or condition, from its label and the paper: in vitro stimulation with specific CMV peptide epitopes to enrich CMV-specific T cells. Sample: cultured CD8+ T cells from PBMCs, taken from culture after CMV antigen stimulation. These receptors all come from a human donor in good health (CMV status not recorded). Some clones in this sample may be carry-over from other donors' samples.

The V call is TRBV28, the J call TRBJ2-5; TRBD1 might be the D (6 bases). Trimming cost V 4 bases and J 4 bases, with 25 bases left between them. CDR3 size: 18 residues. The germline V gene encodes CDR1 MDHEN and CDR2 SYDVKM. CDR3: CASSSPFRQAVYGETQYF. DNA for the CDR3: TGTGCCAGCAGTTCACCCTTCCGACAGGCTGTTTACGGAGAGACCCAGTACTTC. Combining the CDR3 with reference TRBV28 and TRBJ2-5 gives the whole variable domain DVKVTQSSRYLVKRTGEKVFLECVQDMDHENMFWYRQDPGLGLRLIYFSYDVKMKEKGDIPEGYSVSREKKERFSLILESASTNQTSMYLCASSSPFRQAVYGETQYFGPGTRLLVL.

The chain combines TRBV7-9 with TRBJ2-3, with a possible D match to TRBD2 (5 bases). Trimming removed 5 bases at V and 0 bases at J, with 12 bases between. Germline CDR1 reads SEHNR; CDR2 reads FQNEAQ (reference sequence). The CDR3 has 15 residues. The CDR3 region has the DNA TGTGCCAGCAGCCCGCGGACTCTTAGCACAGATACGCAGTATTTT. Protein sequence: CASSPRTLSTDTQYF. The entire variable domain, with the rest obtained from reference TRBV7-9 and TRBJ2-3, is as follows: DTGVSQNPRHKITKRGQNVTFRCDPISEHNRLYWYRQTLGQGPEFLTYFQNEAQLEKSRLLSDRFSAERPKGSFSTLEIQRTEQGDSAMYLCASSPRTLSTDTQYFGPGTRLTVL.

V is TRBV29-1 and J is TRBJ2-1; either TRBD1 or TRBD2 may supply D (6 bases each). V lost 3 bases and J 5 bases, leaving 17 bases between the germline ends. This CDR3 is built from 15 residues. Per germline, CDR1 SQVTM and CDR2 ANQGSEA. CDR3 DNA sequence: TGCAGCGTTGATGAGCGCGGGACATGGCACAATGAGCAGTTCTTC. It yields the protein CSVDERGTWHNEQFF.

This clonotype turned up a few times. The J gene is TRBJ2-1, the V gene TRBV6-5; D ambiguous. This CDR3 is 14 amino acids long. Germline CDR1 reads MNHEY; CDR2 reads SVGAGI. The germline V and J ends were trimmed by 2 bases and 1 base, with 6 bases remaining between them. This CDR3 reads CASSYLWSYNEQFF. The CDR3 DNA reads TGTGCCAGCAGTTACCTCTGGTCCTACAATGAGCAGTTCTTC.

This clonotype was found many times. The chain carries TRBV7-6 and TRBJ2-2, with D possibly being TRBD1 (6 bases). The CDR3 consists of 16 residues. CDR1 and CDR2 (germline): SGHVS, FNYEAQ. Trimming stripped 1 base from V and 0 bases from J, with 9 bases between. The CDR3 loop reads CASSLDGTPNTGELFF. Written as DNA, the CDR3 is TGTGCCAGCAGCTTAGATGGGACACCGAACACCGGGGAGCTGTTTTTT.

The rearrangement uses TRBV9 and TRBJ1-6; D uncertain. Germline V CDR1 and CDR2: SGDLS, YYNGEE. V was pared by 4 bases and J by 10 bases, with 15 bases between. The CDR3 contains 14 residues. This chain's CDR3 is CASSNGPLGSPLHF. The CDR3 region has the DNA TGTGCCAGCAGCAACGGACCGCTGGGGTCACCCCTCCACTTT. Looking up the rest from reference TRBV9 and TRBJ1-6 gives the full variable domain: DSGVTQTPKHLITATGQRVTLRCSPRSGDLSVYWYQQSLDQGLQFLIQYYNGEERAKGNILERFSAQQFPDLHSELNLSSLELGDSALYFCASSNGPLGSPLHFGNGTRLTVT.

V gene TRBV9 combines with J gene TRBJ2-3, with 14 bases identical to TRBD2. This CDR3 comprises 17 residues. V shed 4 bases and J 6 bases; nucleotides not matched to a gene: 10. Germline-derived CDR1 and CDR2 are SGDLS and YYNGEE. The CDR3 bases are TGTGCCAGCAGCTTATCCGGACTAGCGGGGGGAGGGGATACGCAGTATTTT. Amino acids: CASSLSGLAGGGDTQYF. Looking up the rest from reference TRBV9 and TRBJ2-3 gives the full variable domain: DSGVTQTPKHLITATGQRVTLRCSPRSGDLSVYWYQQSLDQGLQFLIQYYNGEERAKGNILERFSAQQFPDLHSELNLSSLELGDSALYFCASSLSGLAGGGDTQYFGPGTRLTVL.

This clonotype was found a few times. Here the CDR3 DNA reads TGTGCCAGAAGCTTGAGATCGGCGGGACACCGCACAGATACGCAGTATTTT. Amino acids: CARSLRSAGHRTDTQYF. This chain joins TRBV5-3 and TRBJ2-3, with D possibly being TRBD1 or TRBD2 (6 bases each). TRBV5-3 is recorded as an ORF, its role being uncertain. This CDR3 spans 17 amino acids. The germline V and J ends were trimmed by 1 base and 1 base, with 16 bases remaining between them.

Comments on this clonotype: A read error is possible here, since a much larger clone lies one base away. The CDR3 bases are TGTGCCAGCAGCTTACTCCCGGGCCCTGTGAGAGGTACGCAGTATTTT. Protein product: CASSLLPGPVRGTQYF. This chain links TRBV7-6 with TRBJ2-3, with D unclear. Germline V lookup: CDR1 SGHVS, CDR2 FNYEAQ. V was clipped by 2 bases and J by 8 bases, with 20 bases between them. The CDR3 totals 16 residues.

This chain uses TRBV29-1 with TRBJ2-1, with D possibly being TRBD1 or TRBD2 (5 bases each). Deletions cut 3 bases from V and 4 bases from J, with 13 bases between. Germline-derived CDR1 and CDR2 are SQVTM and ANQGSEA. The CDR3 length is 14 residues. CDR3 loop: CSVDEGDGYNEQFF. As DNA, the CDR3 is TGCAGCGTTGATGAAGGGGACGGTTACAATGAGCAGTTCTTC.

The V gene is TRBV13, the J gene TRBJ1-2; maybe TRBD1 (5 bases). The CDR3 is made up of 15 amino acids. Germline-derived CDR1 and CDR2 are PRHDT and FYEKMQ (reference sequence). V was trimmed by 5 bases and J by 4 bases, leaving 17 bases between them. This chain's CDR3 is CASSPAGAQRYGYTF. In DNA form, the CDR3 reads TGTGCCAGCAGCCCCGCCGGGGCCCAACGCTATGGCTACACCTTC. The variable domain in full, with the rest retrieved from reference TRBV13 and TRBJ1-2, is AAGVIQSPRHLIKEKRETATLKCYPIPRHDTVYWYQQGPGQDPQFLISFYEKMQSDKGSIPDRFSAQQFSDYHSELNMSSLELGDSALYFCASSPAGAQRYGYTFGSGTRLTVV.

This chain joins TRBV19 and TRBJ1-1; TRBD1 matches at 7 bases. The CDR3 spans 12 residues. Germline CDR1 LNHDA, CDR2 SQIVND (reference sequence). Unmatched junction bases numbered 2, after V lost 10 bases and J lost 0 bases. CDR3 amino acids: CATGTVNTEAFF. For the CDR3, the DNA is TGTGCCACCGGGACAGTGAACACTGAAGCTTTCTTT. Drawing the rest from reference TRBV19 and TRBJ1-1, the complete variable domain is DGGITQSPKYLFRKEGQNVTLSCEQNLNHDAMYWYRQDPGQGLRLIYYSQIVNDFQKGDIAEGYSVSREKKESFPLTVTSAQKNPTAFYLCATGTVNTEAFFGQGTRLTVV.

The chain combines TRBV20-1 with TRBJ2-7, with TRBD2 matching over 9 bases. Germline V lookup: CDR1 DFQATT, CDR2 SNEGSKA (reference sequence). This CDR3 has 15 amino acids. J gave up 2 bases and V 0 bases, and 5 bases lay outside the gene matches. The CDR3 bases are TGCAGTGCTAGAGAATTAGCGGGGGAAACCTACGAGCAGTACGTC. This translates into CSARELAGETYEQYV.

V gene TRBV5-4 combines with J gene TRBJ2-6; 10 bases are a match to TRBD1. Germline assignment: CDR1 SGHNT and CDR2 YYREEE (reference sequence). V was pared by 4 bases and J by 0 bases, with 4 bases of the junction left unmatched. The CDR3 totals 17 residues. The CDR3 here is CASSVRDRGSGANVLTF. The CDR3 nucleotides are TGTGCCAGCAGCGTCCGGGACAGGGGCTCTGGGGCCAACGTCCTGACTTTC.

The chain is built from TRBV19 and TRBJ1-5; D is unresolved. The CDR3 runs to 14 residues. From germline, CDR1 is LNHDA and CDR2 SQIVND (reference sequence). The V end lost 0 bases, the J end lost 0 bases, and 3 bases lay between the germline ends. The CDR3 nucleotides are TGTGCCAGTAGTATAGATTATAGCAATCAGCCCCAGCATTTT. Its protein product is CASSIDYSNQPQHF.

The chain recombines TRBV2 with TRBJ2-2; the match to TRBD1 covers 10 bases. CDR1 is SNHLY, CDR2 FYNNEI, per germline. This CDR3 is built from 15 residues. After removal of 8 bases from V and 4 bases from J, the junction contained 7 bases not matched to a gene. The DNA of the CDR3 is TGTGCCAGCTATTCCTGGGACAGGGGCACCGGGGAGCTGTTTTTT. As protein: CASYSWDRGTGELFF.

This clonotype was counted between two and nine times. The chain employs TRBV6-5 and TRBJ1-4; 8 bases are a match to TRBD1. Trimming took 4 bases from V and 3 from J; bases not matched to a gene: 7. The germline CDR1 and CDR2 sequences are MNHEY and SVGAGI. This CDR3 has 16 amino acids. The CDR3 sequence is CASSLKTGVANEKLFF. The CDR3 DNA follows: TGTGCCAGCAGTTTGAAGACAGGGGTGGCTAATGAAAAACTGTTTTTT.

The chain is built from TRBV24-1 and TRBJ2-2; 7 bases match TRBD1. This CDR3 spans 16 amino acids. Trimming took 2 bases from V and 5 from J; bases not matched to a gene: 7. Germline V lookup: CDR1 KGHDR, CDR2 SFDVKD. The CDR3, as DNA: TGTGCCACCAGTGATTCGCCCACAGGGGATACCGGGGAGCTGTTTTTT. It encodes CATSDSPTGDTGELFF.

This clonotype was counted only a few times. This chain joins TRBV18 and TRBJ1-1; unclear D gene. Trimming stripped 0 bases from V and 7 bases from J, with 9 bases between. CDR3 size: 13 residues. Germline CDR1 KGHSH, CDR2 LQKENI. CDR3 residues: CASSPPLFDEAFF. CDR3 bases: TGTGCCAGCTCACCACCCCTTTTTGATGAAGCTTTCTTT.

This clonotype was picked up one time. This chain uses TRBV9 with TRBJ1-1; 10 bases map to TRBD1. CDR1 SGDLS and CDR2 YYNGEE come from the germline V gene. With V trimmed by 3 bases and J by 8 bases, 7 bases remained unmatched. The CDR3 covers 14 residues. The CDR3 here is CASSASDRGLEAFF. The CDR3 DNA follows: TGTGCCAGCAGCGCCTCAGACAGGGGGCTCGAAGCTTTCTTT.

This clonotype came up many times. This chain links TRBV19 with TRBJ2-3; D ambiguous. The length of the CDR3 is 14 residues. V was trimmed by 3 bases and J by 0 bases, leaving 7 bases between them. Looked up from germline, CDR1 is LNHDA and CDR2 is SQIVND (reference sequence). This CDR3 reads CASSIIKSTDTQYF. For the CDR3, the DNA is TGTGCCAGTAGTATTATTAAAAGCACAGATACGCAGTATTTT.

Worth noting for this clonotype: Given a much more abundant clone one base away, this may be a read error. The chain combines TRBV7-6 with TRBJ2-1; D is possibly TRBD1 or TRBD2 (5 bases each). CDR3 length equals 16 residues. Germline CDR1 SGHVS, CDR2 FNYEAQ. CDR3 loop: CASSLNRDLTYNELFF. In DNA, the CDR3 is TGTGCCAGCAGCCTAAACCGGGACCTCACGTACAATGAGCTGTTCTTC. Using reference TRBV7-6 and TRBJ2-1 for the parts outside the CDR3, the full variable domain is GAGVSQSPRYKVTKRGQDVALRCDPISGHVSLYWYRQALGQGPEFLTYFNYEAQQDKSGLPNDRFSAERPEGSISTLTIQRTEQRDSAMYRCASSLNRDLTYNELFFGPGTRLTVL.

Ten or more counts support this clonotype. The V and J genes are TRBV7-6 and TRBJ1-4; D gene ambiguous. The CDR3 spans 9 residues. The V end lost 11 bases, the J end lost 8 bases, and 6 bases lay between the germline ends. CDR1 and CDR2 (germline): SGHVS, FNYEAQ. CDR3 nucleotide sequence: TGTGCCCCTCAGGAAAAACTGTTTTTT. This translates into CAPQEKLFF.

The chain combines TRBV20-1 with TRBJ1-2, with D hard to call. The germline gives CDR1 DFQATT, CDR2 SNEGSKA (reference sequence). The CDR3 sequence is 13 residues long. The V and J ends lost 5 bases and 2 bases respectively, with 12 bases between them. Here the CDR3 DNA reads TGCAGTGCTCTGAACGATTCAAACTATGGCTACACCTTC. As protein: CSALNDSNYGYTF.

CDR3 DNA: TGTGCCAGCAGCTTAGACGGCGGGGGATACTACGAGCAGTACTTC. It codes for CASSLDGGGYYEQYF. V gene TRBV13 combines with J gene TRBJ2-7; 7 bases are a match to TRBD2. The germline gives CDR1 PRHDT, CDR2 FYEKMQ (reference sequence). The trim removed 1 base at V and 3 bases at J, leaving 6 bases unmatched. The CDR3 runs 15 residues.